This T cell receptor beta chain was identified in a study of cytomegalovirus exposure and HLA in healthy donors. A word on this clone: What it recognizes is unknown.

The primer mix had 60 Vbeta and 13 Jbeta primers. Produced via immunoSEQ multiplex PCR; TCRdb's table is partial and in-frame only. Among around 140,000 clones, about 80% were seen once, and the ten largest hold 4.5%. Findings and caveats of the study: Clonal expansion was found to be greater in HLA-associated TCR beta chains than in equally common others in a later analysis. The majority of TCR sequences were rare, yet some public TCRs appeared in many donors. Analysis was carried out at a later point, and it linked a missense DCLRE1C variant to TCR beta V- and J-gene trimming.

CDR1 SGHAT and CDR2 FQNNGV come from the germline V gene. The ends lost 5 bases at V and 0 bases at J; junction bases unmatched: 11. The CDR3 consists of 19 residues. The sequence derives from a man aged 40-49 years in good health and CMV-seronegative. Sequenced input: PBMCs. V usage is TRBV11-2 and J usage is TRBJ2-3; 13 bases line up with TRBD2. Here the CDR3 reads CASSPEGGLAGPSTDTQYF. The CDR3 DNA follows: TGTGCCAGCAGCCCAGAAGGGGGACTAGCGGGACCTAGCACAGATACGCAGTATTTT.